The 30 T cell receptor beta chains in this list originate from one sample, sequenced in a study of beta chain features in type 1 diabetes. The entirety of the isolated RNA underwent reverse transcription, so expressed TCRB transcripts were sequenced. Only in-frame clones appear in the TCRdb table, and some are missing; sequencing was by immunoSEQ multiplex PCR. The sample yields fewer than 350,000 clones, around 7.8% seen once. Sequencing was carried out using central memory CD4+ T cells from blood. The receptor set was obtained from a woman aged 18-30 years in good health.

This clone has a handful of counts. The rearrangement links TRBV9 to TRBJ2-2, with TRBD1 identical over 9 bases. The CDR3 extends over 15 amino acids. CDR1 is SGDLS, CDR2 YYNGEE, per germline. The junction had 4 bases not matched to a gene; V was cut back by 1 base and J by 6 bases. CDR3: CASSVRDREAGELFF. CDR3 nucleotide sequence: TGTGCCAGCAGCGTAAGGGACAGGGAGGCCGGGGAGCTGTTTTTT.

J is TRBJ1-3 and V is TRBV28; 9 positions match TRBD1. Trimming removed 8 bases from V and 5 bases from J; junction bases left unmatched: 16. The CDR3 totals 17 residues. Looked up from germline, CDR1 is MDHEN and CDR2 is SYDVKM. The CDR3 here is CASGLTGGSSSRNTIYF. CDR3 in DNA: TGTGCCAGCGGGTTAACAGGGGGCAGCTCCTCAAGAAACACCATATATTTT. The whole variable domain, filled in from reference TRBV28 and TRBJ1-3, reads DVKVTQSSRYLVKRTGEKVFLECVQDMDHENMFWYRQDPGLGLRLIYFSYDVKMKEKGDIPEGYSVSREKKERFSLILESASTNQTSMYLCASGLTGGSSSRNTIYFGEGSWLTVV.

CDR3 sequence: CASSAGTAFTGELFF. The CDR3 bases are TGTGCCAGCAGCGCAGGGACAGCGTTCACCGGGGAGCTGTTTTTT. V usage is TRBV9 and J usage is TRBJ2-2, with 7 bases matching TRBD1. The trim removed 3 bases at V and 4 bases at J, leaving 6 bases unmatched. Germline V gene data show CDR1 as SGDLS and CDR2 as YYNGEE. The CDR3 length is 15 residues.

About this clone itself: This sample includes further DNA sequences coding for the same CDR3. V and J are TRBV7-2 and TRBJ2-3, with a weak D call TRBD2 (6 bases). The CDR3 runs 16 residues. V was clipped by 5 bases and J by 3 bases, with 18 bases between them. Per germline, CDR1 SGHTA and CDR2 FQGNSA. The CDR3 sequence: CASSPGSGRVTDTQYF. DNA of the CDR3: TGTGCCAGCAGCCCCGGGAGCGGGCGGGTTACAGATACGCAGTATTTT. The variable domain in full, with the rest retrieved from reference TRBV7-2 and TRBJ2-3, is GAGVSQSPSNKVTEKGKDVELRCDPISGHTALYWYRQSLGQGLEFLIYFQGNSAPDKSGLPSDRFSAERTGGSVSTLTIQRTQQEDSAVYLCASSPGSGRVTDTQYFGPGTRLTVL.

This clone turned up a few times. The chain uses TRBV4-1 and TRBJ2-7, with D unresolved. The V gene's germline CDR1 is MGHRA and CDR2 YSYEKL. Trimming left V 2 bases short and J 2 bases short, with 13 bases between. This CDR3 has 15 residues. CDR3: CASSQPPLGTYEQYF. DNA for the CDR3: TGCGCCAGCAGCCAACCCCCGTTGGGCACCTACGAGCAGTACTTC.

This clone was recorded a few times. The junction departs from the called germline gene at one end, perhaps through a read error. CDR3 in amino acids: CASSLSARGGPIF. For the CDR3, the DNA is TGTGCCAGCAGTTTATCGGCCCGAGGTGGTCCGATCTTC. The rearrangement uses TRBV28 and TRBJ1-2; D is ambiguous. CDR3 length: 13 residues. CDR1 and CDR2 from the germline V gene are MDHEN and SYDVKM.

V and J are TRBV5-1 and TRBJ1-2; 9 bases agree with TRBD1. The CDR3 runs to 13 residues. After removal of 10 bases from V and 8 bases from J, the junction contained 12 bases not matched to a gene. Germline V gene sequence: CDR1 SGHRS, CDR2 YFSETQ. CDR3 in DNA: TGCGCCTTGGGACAGGGACAGGTATACGGCTACACCTTC. This gives the protein CALGQGQVYGYTF.

The table lists this clone with a few counts. The genes are TRBV5-1 and TRBJ1-1; D is possibly TRBD1 (5 bases). The germline CDR1 and CDR2 sequences are SGHRS and YFSETQ. V lost 2 bases to trimming and J lost 1 base, with 12 bases between them. CDR3 length equals 15 residues. The CDR3 DNA reads TGCGCCAGCAGCTTCGGGGGGACGGCGAACACTGAAGCTTTCTTT. Amino acids: CASSFGGTANTEAFF.

This clone was detected a few times. V is TRBV14 and J is TRBJ2-3; D gene uncertain. V gave up 4 bases and J gave up 0 bases, with 8 bases separating them. The CDR3 length is 14 residues. Germline V gene sequence: CDR1 SGHDN, CDR2 FVKESK. The DNA for the CDR3 is TGTGCCAGCAGCCTATGGGGTAGCACAGATACGCAGTATTTT. This codes for CASSLWGSTDTQYF.

This clone was seen a handful of times. The chain carries TRBV19 and TRBJ2-7; D gene uncertain. Trimming left V 3 bases short and J 0 bases short, with 18 bases between. Germline loops: CDR1 LNHDA, CDR2 SQIVND (reference sequence). The CDR3 spans 17 residues. The CDR3 nucleotides read TGTGCCAGTAGTATCGGGTTGAGGCAGAGGAGCTCCTACGAGCAGTACGTC. This encodes CASSIGLRQRSSYEQYV.

The chain combines TRBV2 with TRBJ2-6; no firm D call. Per germline, CDR1 SNHLY and CDR2 FYNNEI. CDR3 size: 16 residues. Between the trimmed V and J ends, which lost 4 bases and 0 bases, there was a span of 10 bases. This CDR3 is CASSANGNSGANVLTF. DNA of the CDR3: TGTGCCAGCAGTGCAAACGGCAACTCTGGGGCCAACGTCCTGACTTTC.

In this sample, this clone turned up a few times. This chain uses TRBV28 with TRBJ2-1; 10 nucleotides align to TRBD2. The J segment lost 5 bases and the V segment lost 6 bases, leaving 4 bases of the junction unmatched. The V gene's germline CDR1 is MDHEN and CDR2 SYDVKM. The CDR3 runs to 14 residues. CDR3 nucleotides: TGTGCCAGCAGAACTAGCGGGGATGACAATGAGCAGTTCTTC. Translating it yields CASRTSGDDNEQFF.

This clone showed up just a few times. The chain has TRBV6-6 and TRBJ1-6, with unresolved D. Trimming pared 4 bases from V and 9 bases from J, leaving 13 bases between. The CDR3 covers 14 residues. The germline V gene has CDR1 MNHNY and CDR2 SVGAGI (reference sequence). The CDR3 here is CASSSGDGSSPLHF. The CDR3 coding sequence is TGTGCCAGCAGTTCCGGGGATGGAAGTTCACCCCTCCACTTT.

This clone was seen a handful of times. The gene calls are TRBV5-1 and TRBJ2-2; 8 bases fit TRBD1. J lost 6 bases, V lost 4 bases, and 14 bases had no gene match. Germline values: CDR1 SGHRS, CDR2 YFSETQ. The length of the CDR3 is 17 residues. The CDR3 region is CASSRTPGQVLAGELFF. The CDR3 DNA follows: TGCGCCAGCAGCCGGACCCCGGGACAGGTTTTAGCCGGGGAGCTGTTTTTT.

This clone came up a few times. The chain uses TRBV16 and TRBJ1-5; the match to TRBD1 covers 7 bases. V trimming: 4 bases; J trimming: 4 bases; junction bases outside the gene matches: 13. This CDR3 is 17 amino acids long. Germline-derived CDR1 and CDR2 are KGHSY and FQNENV. The CDR3 nucleotides are TGTGCCAGCAGCCCACTAAGGAGGCCAGGGGGGAATCAGCCCCAGCATTTT. This sequence encodes CASSPLRRPGGNQPQHF.

This clone was recorded a few times. The rearrangement links TRBV7-9 to TRBJ1-6, with 7 bases matching TRBD1. With V trimmed by 8 bases and J by 6 bases, 10 bases remained unmatched. This CDR3 is 15 amino acids long. Germline V gene sequence: CDR1 SEHNR, CDR2 FQNEAQ (reference sequence). CDR3 sequence (DNA): TGTGCCAGCGGAGTGGACAGGCCAATTAATTCACCCCTCCACTTT. Residues: CASGVDRPINSPLHF.

V and J are TRBV18 and TRBJ1-1; D call uncertain. This CDR3 contains 13 residues. Germline assignment: CDR1 KGHSH and CDR2 LQKENI. V dropped 4 bases and J dropped 3 bases, with 9 bases sitting between them. The CDR3 protein is CASSLSRDTEAFF. In DNA form, the CDR3 reads TGTGCCAGCTCACTTTCTCGGGACACTGAAGCTTTCTTT.

The chain employs TRBV11-2 and TRBJ2-3, with 10 nucleotides matching TRBD2. The germline V gene encodes CDR1 SGHAT and CDR2 FQNNGV. The V segment lost 1 base and the J segment 4 bases; nucleotides outside the gene matches: 5. The CDR3 extends over 16 amino acids. The CDR3, as DNA: TGTGCCAGCAGCTTAGGTCCAGCGGGGGGGGCAGATACGCAGTATTTT. Translated: CASSLGPAGGADTQYF.

This clone showed up just a few times. The rearrangement uses TRBV2 and TRBJ1-1, with D hard to call. V lost 4 bases to trimming and J lost 6 bases, with 6 bases between them. The CDR3 length is 11 residues. Germline CDR1 and CDR2: SNHLY and FYNNEI. In nucleotides, the CDR3 is TGTGCCAGCAGTGGATACGCTGAAGCTTTCTTT. This encodes CASSGYAEAFF.

This clone was recorded a few times. The rearrangement joins TRBV27 to TRBJ1-2, with a possible D match to TRBD1 (5 bases). Germline V gives CDR1 MNHEY, CDR2 SMNVEV (reference sequence). Trimming stripped 2 bases from V and 8 bases from J, with 9 bases between. The length of the CDR3 is 12 residues. The CDR3 protein is CASSLRGRGYTF. The CDR3 DNA reads as TGTGCCAGCAGTTTACGGGGGAGAGGCTACACCTTC.

This clone came up a few times. The chain combines TRBV5-6 with TRBJ2-3; 7 bases align to TRBD1. The CDR3 loop spans 13 amino acids. From germline, CDR1 is SGHDT and CDR2 YYEEEE. The V gene end was trimmed by 1 base and the J gene end by 11 bases; junction bases not matched to a gene: 7. Here the CDR3 DNA reads TGTGCCAGCAGCTTGTCGACAGGGTCGAAGCAGTATTTT. Translating gives CASSLSTGSKQYF.

This clone has ten or more counts. CDR3 region: CASRKDSGNSPLHF. CDR3 DNA: TGTGCCAGCAGAAAAGACAGCGGTAATTCACCCCTCCACTTT. The V call is TRBV7-2, the J call TRBJ1-6; D might be TRBD1 (5 bases). Germline CDR1 and CDR2: SGHTA and FQGNSA. The CDR3 length is 14 residues. V dropped 6 bases and J dropped 6 bases, with 12 bases sitting between them.

The chain couples TRBV10-3 to TRBJ2-5, with D possibly TRBD2 on 6 matching bases. This CDR3 is built from 14 residues. The V end was cut by 5 bases, the J end by 5 bases, with 15 bases between. Germline lookup yields CDR1 ENHRY and CDR2 SYGVKD. In nucleotides, the CDR3 is TGTGCCATCAGTAGACTAGTCGACGGGGAGACCCAGTACTTC. Translated: CAISRLVDGETQYF.

Ten or more counts support this clone. The chain carries TRBV9 and TRBJ2-2; D not resolved. The V and J ends lost 5 bases and 5 bases respectively, with 10 bases between them. The germline V gene has CDR1 SGDLS and CDR2 YYNGEE. This CDR3 comprises 13 residues. CDR3 sequence: CASRDVGTGELFF. CDR3 DNA: TGTGCCAGCAGGGACGTCGGGACCGGGGAGCTGTTTTTT.

CDR3: CASIFSGARTDTQYF. CDR3 nucleotides: TGTGCCAGCATCTTCTCAGGGGCCAGAACAGATACGCAGTATTTT. The V call is TRBV7-3, the J call TRBJ2-3, with a tentative D call TRBD1 (6 bases). V lost 7 bases and J 3 bases, leaving 17 bases between the germline ends. CDR3 length: 15 amino acids. Germline CDR1 and CDR2: SGHTA and FQGTGA. Looking up the rest from reference TRBV7-3 and TRBJ2-3 gives the full variable domain: GAGVSQTPSNKVTEKGKYVELRCDPISGHTALYWYRQSLGQGPEFLIYFQGTGAADDSGLPNDRFFAVRPEGSVSTLKIQRTERGDSAVYLCASIFSGARTDTQYFGPGTRLTVL.

The V and J genes are TRBV5-4 and TRBJ2-2, with 8 bases that match TRBD2. The CDR3 loop spans 15 amino acids. J was trimmed by 3 bases and V by 0 bases; bases with no gene match: 1. The V gene's germline CDR1 is SGHNT and CDR2 YYREEE (reference sequence). CDR3 nucleotides: TGTGCCAGCAGCTTGGCCGGGGGGGACACCGGGGAGCTGTTTTTT. This sequence encodes CASSLAGGDTGELFF. The full variable domain, with the rest looked up from reference TRBV5-4 and TRBJ2-2, is ETGVTQSPTHLIKTRGQQVTLRCSSQSGHNTVSWYQQALGQGPQFIFQYYREEENGRGNFPPRFSGLQFPNYSSELNVNALELDDSALYLCASSLAGGDTGELFFGEGSRLTVL.

This clone was seen a handful of times. The chain combines TRBV2 with TRBJ2-1; D not certain. CDR1 and CDR2 from the germline V gene are SNHLY and FYNNEI. The CDR3 is made up of 12 amino acids. The germline V and J ends were trimmed by 2 bases and 15 bases, with 14 bases remaining between them. The CDR3 loop reads CASSERGRMPFF. CDR3 sequence (DNA): TGTGCCAGCAGTGAACGTGGCAGGATGCCGTTCTTC. Full variable domain (missing parts from reference TRBV2 and TRBJ2-1): EPEVTQTPSHQVTQMGQEVILRCVPISNHLYFYWYRQILGQKVEFLVSFYNNEISEKSEIFDDQFSVERPDGSNFTLKIRSTKLEDSAMYFCASSERGRMPFFGPGTRLTVL.

This clone was counted at least ten times. The chain has TRBV7-9 and TRBJ2-1; D call uncertain. V lost 5 bases and J lost 9, with 14 bases in between. CDR1 SEHNR and CDR2 FQNEAQ come from the germline V gene (reference sequence). The length of the CDR3 is 13 residues. The CDR3 sequence: CASSPTFGTEQFF. The CDR3 DNA sequence: TGTGCCAGCAGCCCTACTTTTGGTACTGAGCAGTTCTTC.

This clone occurred a few times. The rearrangement links TRBV11-2 to TRBJ2-5; D gene uncertain. Per the germline V gene, CDR1 is SGHAT and CDR2 is FQNNGV. The CDR3 spans 13 residues. With 5 bases removed from V and 4 bases from J, the gap between germline ends came to 11 bases. In nucleotides, the CDR3 is TGTGCCAGCAGCCCCGAGGTCCGAGAGACCCAGTACTTC. Protein sequence: CASSPEVRETQYF.

In its sample, this clone was seen a few times. V is TRBV6-6 and J is TRBJ2-7, with D hard to call. Looked up from germline, CDR1 is MNHNY and CDR2 is SVGAGI (reference sequence). The CDR3 loop spans 14 amino acids. V gave up 0 bases and J gave up 0 bases, with 6 bases separating them. The CDR3 nucleotides read TGTGCCAGCAGTTACTCGGCAGGCTCCTACGAGCAGTACGTC. Translating it yields CASSYSAGSYEQYV.